Each of the 9 T cell receptor beta chains below was sequenced from the same sample in a study of blood T cell repertoires in COVID-19. Sequenced by immunoSEQ multiplex PCR; TCRdb stores in-frame clones only, minus some. The sample holds about 8,000 clones, under 90% seen once. The sample consisted of peripheral blood. The receptors derive from a human donor in a cohort sampled during active COVID-19.

In its sample, this clone was seen a few times. The J gene is TRBJ1-2, the V gene TRBV7-2; weak D call: TRBD1 (5 bases). The CDR3 loop spans 16 amino acids. Trimming cost V 8 bases and J 5 bases, with 24 bases left between them. Germline values: CDR1 SGHTA, CDR2 FQGNSA. The CDR3, as DNA: TGTGCCAGCTTTGCCATCTCCCCCCGGCAGGGTTATGGCTACACCTTC. Protein sequence: CASFAISPRQGYGYTF.

This sequence joins TRBV5-8 and TRBJ2-7; 9 nucleotides align to TRBD1. With V trimmed by 4 bases and J by 0 bases, 5 bases remained unmatched. Germline V gives CDR1 SGHTS, CDR2 YDEGEE. The CDR3 runs to 15 residues. Here the CDR3 DNA reads TGTGCCAGCAGCCGGACAGGGGACCTCTCCTACGAGCAGTACTTC. As protein: CASSRTGDLSYEQYF. The whole variable domain, remainder taken from reference TRBV5-8 and TRBJ2-7, is EAGVTQSPTHLIKTRGQQATLRCSPISGHTSVYWYQQALGLGLQFLLWYDEGEERNRGNFPPRFSGRQFPNYSSELNVNALELEDSALYLCASSRTGDLSYEQYFGPGTRLTVT.

The chain joins TRBV19 to TRBJ2-2; 9 bases match TRBD2. The CDR3 length is 17 residues. Losses at the gene ends were 7 bases for V and 6 bases for J; bases not matched to a gene: 15. Germline V gene sequence: CDR1 LNHDA, CDR2 SQIVND (reference sequence). For the CDR3, the DNA is TGTGCCAGTAACCCCGGGGGCGGGGGGGCCGTGGCCGGGGAGCTGTTTTTT. Amino acids: CASNPGGGGAVAGELFF.

The rearrangement joins TRBV5-1 to TRBJ2-3; possibly TRBD1 for D (6 bases). The CDR3 consists of 16 residues. V was trimmed by 3 bases and J by 3 bases, leaving 17 bases between them. The germline CDR1 and CDR2 sequences are SGHRS and YFSETQ. CDR3 sequence (DNA): TGCGCCAGCAGCTCACAGGGAGTAAGTGGGACAGATACGCAGTATTTT. Translating gives CASSSQGVSGTDTQYF. Based on the CDR3 plus reference TRBV5-1 and TRBJ2-3, the full variable domain is KAGVTQTPRYLIKTRGQQVTLSCSPISGHRSVSWYQQTPGQGLQFLFEYFSETQRNKGNFPGRFSGRQFSNSRSEMNVSTLELGDSALYLCASSSQGVSGTDTQYFGPGTRLTVL.

The chain links TRBV18 to TRBJ2-2, with TRBD2 identical over 12 bases. This CDR3 is built from 16 residues. V shed 2 bases, J shed 7 bases, and the junction held 5 bases outside the gene matches. Germline CDR1 is KGHSH and CDR2 is LQKENI. CDR3 nucleotides: TGTGCCAGCTCACCAATGACTAGCGGGAGTGTCGGGGAGCTGTTTTTT. Residues: CASSPMTSGSVGELFF.

V gene TRBV11-2 combines with J gene TRBJ2-1; TRBD2 matches 8 bases. Losses at the gene ends were 2 bases for V and 0 bases for J; bases not matched to a gene: 3. Germline assignment: CDR1 SGHAT and CDR2 FQNNGV. The CDR3 is 16 residues long. Here the CDR3 DNA reads TGTGCCAGCAGCTTAATAGCGGGGAGCTCCTACAATGAGCAGTTCTTC. Amino acids: CASSLIAGSSYNEQFF. Using reference TRBV11-2 and TRBJ2-1 for the parts outside the CDR3, the full variable domain is EAGVAQSPRYKIIEKRQSVAFWCNPISGHATLYWYQQILGQGPKLLIQFQNNGVVDDSQLPKDRFSAERLKGVDSTLKIQPAKLEDSAVYLCASSLIAGSSYNEQFFGPGTRLTVL.

This clone has a handful of counts. The chain uses TRBV6-5 and TRBJ1-2; 12 bases are shared with TRBD1. Germline-derived CDR1 and CDR2 are MNHEY and SVGAGI. The CDR3 has 14 residues. After removal of 6 bases from V and 4 bases from J, the junction contained 3 bases not matched to a gene. CDR3 amino acids: CASSTGQGAYGYTF. The CDR3 nucleotides read TGTGCCAGCAGCACGGGACAGGGGGCCTATGGCTACACCTTC.

The rearrangement uses TRBV19 and TRBJ1-2; a possible D gene is TRBD1 (6 bases). The V and J ends lost 5 bases and 4 bases respectively, with 11 bases between them. The CDR3 length is 13 residues. Germline CDR1 is LNHDA and CDR2 is SQIVND (reference sequence). CDR3 loop: CASSSWDIYGYTF. CDR3 DNA: TGTGCCAGTAGTTCCTGGGACATCTATGGCTACACCTTC.

The chain is built from TRBV19 and TRBJ1-1; D gene ambiguous. The CDR3 spans 16 residues. The germline V and J ends were trimmed by 3 bases and 1 base, with 15 bases remaining between them. Germline assignment: CDR1 LNHDA and CDR2 SQIVND (reference sequence). This CDR3 is CASSMAGGYSNTEAFF. In nucleotides, the CDR3 is TGTGCCAGTAGTATGGCAGGCGGGTATTCGAACACTGAAGCTTTCTTT.